The text below deals with one TCR beta chain. Its specificity is not known. TCRdb's copy holds only in-frame clones and misses some; the assay was immunoSEQ multiplex PCR. Of 55,000 to 70,000 clones detected, 80% to 90% appear once; the ten largest clones hold 2.1%. These data come from a study of Tregs in tolerant kidney transplant recipients. Whole-study results and caveats: Expanding Tregs on activated donor B cells appeared to best identify donor-specific TCRbeta clones. Tolerant patients' donor-specific Tregs expanded beyond overall Tregs, suggesting antigen-driven growth.

In germline, CDR1 is KGHSH, CDR2 LQKENI. The CDR3 spans 15 residues. The V end lost 4 bases, the J end lost 4 bases, and 14 bases lay between the germline ends. This receptor was taken from a human donor who received a combined kidney and bone marrow transplant. The rearrangement joins TRBV18 to TRBJ2-1; maybe TRBD2 (6 bases). The source material was Tregs from blood, sampled before the transplant. CDR3 DNA sequence: TGTGCCAGCTCACAAGAGCGGGCCTCATACAATGAGCAGTTCTTC. Its translation is CASSQERASYNEQFF.